A single sample is the source of the 13 T cell receptor beta chains below, sequenced in a study of cytomegalovirus exposure and HLA in healthy donors. Primers: 60 Vbeta forward and 13 Jbeta reverse. Repertoires were generated with immunoSEQ multiplex PCR, while TCRdb's copy carries only in-frame clones and drops some. This table has around 170,000 clones, 65% to 85% appearing once. The specimen sequenced was PBMCs. These receptors all stem from a woman younger than 30 in good health and CMV-seronegative.

This clone was detected a few times. The chain carries TRBV27 and TRBJ1-4, with TRBD1 matching over 7 bases. Losses at the gene ends were 6 bases for V and 4 bases for J; bases not matched to a gene: 5. The CDR3 consists of 14 residues. Germline CDR1 reads MNHEY; CDR2 reads SMNVEV (reference sequence). Here the CDR3 DNA reads TGTGCCAGCAGGGTGACAGGGCTTAATGAAAAACTGTTTTTT. Amino acids: CASRVTGLNEKLFF.

The chain links TRBV11-2 to TRBJ2-2; D possibly corresponds to TRBD2 (7 bases). V was shortened by 7 bases and J by 6 bases, with 24 bases between the two germline ends. The CDR3 totals 17 residues. The germline V gene encodes CDR1 SGHAT and CDR2 FQNNGV. For the CDR3, the DNA is TGTGCCAGCACCGACCCCCTCACGGGGGGCTGGGCCGGGGAGCTGTTTTTT. As protein: CASTDPLTGGWAGELFF.

The rearrangement joins TRBV6-5 to TRBJ2-5, with 8 positions matching TRBD1. Unmatched junction bases numbered 4, after V lost 6 bases and J lost 4 bases. Germline V gives CDR1 MNHEY, CDR2 SVGAGI. CDR3 size: 13 residues. CDR3 in amino acids: CASSPDRVETQYF. The CDR3 DNA is TGTGCCAGCAGCCCGGACAGGGTAGAGACCCAGTACTTC.

J is TRBJ1-1 and V is TRBV7-9; possibly TRBD1 for D (5 bases). The length of the CDR3 is 13 residues. CDR1 SEHNR and CDR2 FQNEAQ come from the germline V gene (reference sequence). The germline V and J ends were trimmed by 4 bases and 1 base, with 7 bases remaining between them. CDR3 in amino acids: CASSSTENTEAFF. In nucleotides, the CDR3 is TGTGCCAGCAGCTCGACAGAGAACACTGAAGCTTTCTTT.

The count of this clone is one. The chain links TRBV7-9 to TRBJ2-2; D unresolved. Germline V lookup: CDR1 SEHNR, CDR2 FQNEAQ (reference sequence). The CDR3 covers 14 residues. V gave up 8 bases and J gave up 0 bases, with 10 bases separating them. The chain's CDR3 is CASRHNANTGELFF. CDR3 nucleotides: TGTGCCAGCCGACACAACGCGAACACCGGGGAGCTGTTTTTT.

The chain has TRBV11-3 and TRBJ2-1; 7 bases map to TRBD1. This CDR3 spans 14 amino acids. Germline V gene lookup returns CDR1 SGHNT and CDR2 YENEEA. V was pared by 4 bases and J by 5 bases, with 5 bases of the junction left unmatched. CDR3 sequence: CASSSRDRNNEQFF. The CDR3 nucleotides read TGTGCCAGCAGCTCCCGGGACAGAAACAATGAGCAGTTCTTC.

V is TRBV5-1 and J is TRBJ2-1; TRBD1 is a possible D gene (5 bases). The CDR3 is 11 amino acids. The germline CDR1 and CDR2 sequences are SGHRS and YFSETQ. Trimming cost V 5 bases and J 8 bases, with 8 bases left between them. The CDR3 here is CASRKGDEQFF. CDR3 sequence (DNA): TGCGCCAGCAGAAAAGGGGATGAGCAGTTCTTC. Full variable domain (outside the CDR3, taken from reference TRBV5-1 and TRBJ2-1): KAGVTQTPRYLIKTRGQQVTLSCSPISGHRSVSWYQQTPGQGLQFLFEYFSETQRNKGNFPGRFSGRQFSNSRSEMNVSTLELGDSALYLCASRKGDEQFFGPGTRLTVL.

The chain combines TRBV6-1 with TRBJ1-5; the match to TRBD1 covers 7 bases. With 8 bases clipped from V and 7 bases from J, the junction kept 17 bases outside the gene matches. The CDR3 sequence is 16 residues long. Germline CDR1 and CDR2: MNHNS and SASEGT. CDR3 DNA: TGTGCCAGCCGTGGACAGGTCGCAATTCGGAACCAGCCCCAGCATTTT. Translated: CASRGQVAIRNQPQHF.

V usage is TRBV2 and J usage is TRBJ1-1; 8 bases are a match to TRBD1. V dropped 3 bases and J dropped 1; count of bases not matched to a gene: 7. Germline V gene sequence: CDR1 SNHLY, CDR2 FYNNEI. This CDR3 has 16 amino acids. The CDR3 is CASSDWTGSGNTEAFF. In DNA form, the CDR3 reads TGTGCCAGCAGTGATTGGACAGGGTCGGGGAACACTGAAGCTTTCTTT.

In its sample, this clone was seen a few times. The rearrangement joins TRBV7-6 to TRBJ2-5, with a tentative D call TRBD1 (5 bases). CDR1 and CDR2 (germline): SGHVS, FNYEAQ. There are 14 residues in the CDR3. Trimming cost V 0 bases and J 5 bases, with 10 bases left between them. The CDR3 sequence is CASSLAVGRETQYF. CDR3 DNA sequence: TGTGCCAGCAGCTTAGCGGTGGGGCGGGAGACCCAGTACTTC. The full variable domain, with the rest looked up from reference TRBV7-6 and TRBJ2-5, is GAGVSQSPRYKVTKRGQDVALRCDPISGHVSLYWYRQALGQGPEFLTYFNYEAQQDKSGLPNDRFSAERPEGSISTLTIQRTEQRDSAMYRCASSLAVGRETQYFGPGTRLLVL.

The V and J genes are TRBV6-1 and TRBJ1-2; D is ambiguous. This CDR3 is 12 amino acids long. The germline V gene encodes CDR1 MNHNS and CDR2 SASEGT. V gave up 6 bases and J gave up 2 bases, with 7 bases separating them. The CDR3 DNA is TGTGCCAGCAGCGGACTGAACTATGGCTACACCTTC. The encoded protein is CASSGLNYGYTF.

CDR3 sequence: CASSRTGVKEKLFF. The CDR3 bases are TGTGCCAGTAGTCGGACAGGGGTAAAGGAAAAACTGTTTTTT. V gene TRBV19 combines with J gene TRBJ1-4, with 9 bases identical to TRBD1. The CDR3 totals 14 residues. The V gene's germline CDR1 is LNHDA and CDR2 SQIVND (reference sequence). V was pared by 5 bases and J by 8 bases, with 6 bases of the junction left unmatched.

A single count supports this clone. The chain couples TRBV5-6 to TRBJ1-4; D unclear. Germline values: CDR1 SGHDT, CDR2 YYEEEE. The CDR3 totals 15 residues. V shed 2 bases and J shed 6 bases, with 14 bases lying between them. The CDR3 DNA reads as TGTGCCAGCAGCTTTTATGGAGGAGAAGATGAAAAACTGTTTTTT. Translating it yields CASSFYGGEDEKLFF.